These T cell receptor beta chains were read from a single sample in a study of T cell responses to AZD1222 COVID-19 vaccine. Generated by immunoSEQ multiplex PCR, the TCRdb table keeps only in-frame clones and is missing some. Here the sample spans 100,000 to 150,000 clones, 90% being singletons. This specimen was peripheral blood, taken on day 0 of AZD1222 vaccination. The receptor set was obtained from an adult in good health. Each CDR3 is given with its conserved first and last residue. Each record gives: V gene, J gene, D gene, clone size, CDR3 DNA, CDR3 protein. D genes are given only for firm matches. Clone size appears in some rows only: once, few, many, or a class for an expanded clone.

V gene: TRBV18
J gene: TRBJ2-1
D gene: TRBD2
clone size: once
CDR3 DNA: TGTGCCAGCTCACTCCTGGTCGGGGGGGCTTCCTACAATGAGCAGTTCTTC
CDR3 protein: CASSLLVGGASYNEQFF

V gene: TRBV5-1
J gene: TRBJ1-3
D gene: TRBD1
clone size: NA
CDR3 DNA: TGCGCCAGCAGCGTCGGGACAGGGACGGGAAACACCATATATTTT
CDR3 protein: CASSVGTGTGNTIYF

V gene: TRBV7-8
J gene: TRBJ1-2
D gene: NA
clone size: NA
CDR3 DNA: TGTGCCAGCAGCTCACACATGAGGACGGGGAACTATGGCTACACCTTC
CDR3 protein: CASSSHMRTGNYGYTF

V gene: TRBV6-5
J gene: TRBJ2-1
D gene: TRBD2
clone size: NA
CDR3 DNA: TGTGCCAGCAGTTACCTTAGCGGGAGTGGCGGCAATGAGCAGTTCTTC
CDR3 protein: CASSYLSGSGGNEQFF

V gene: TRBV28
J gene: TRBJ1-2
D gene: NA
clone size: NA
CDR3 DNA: TGTGCCAGCAGTTTAACCGGTATCTATGGCTACACCTTC
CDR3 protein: CASSLTGIYGYTF

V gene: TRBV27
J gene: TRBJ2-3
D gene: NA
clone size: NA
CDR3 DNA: TGTGCCAGCAGGCGCAGGGCCCCAGATACGCAGTATTTT
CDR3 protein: CASRRRAPDTQYF

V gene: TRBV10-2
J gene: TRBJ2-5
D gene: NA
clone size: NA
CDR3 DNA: TGCGCCAGCAGTACCAACCAAGAGACCCAGTACTTC
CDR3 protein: CASSTNQETQYF

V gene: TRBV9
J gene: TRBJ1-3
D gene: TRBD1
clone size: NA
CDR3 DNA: TGTGCCAGCAGCGTAGGGACAGGGGCGGGAAACACCATATATTTT
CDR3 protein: CASSVGTGAGNTIYF

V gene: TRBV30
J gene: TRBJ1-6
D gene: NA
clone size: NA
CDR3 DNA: TGTGCCTGGAGTGTACTACCCGGGCGTAATTCACCCCTCCACTTT
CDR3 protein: CAWSVLPGRNSPLHF

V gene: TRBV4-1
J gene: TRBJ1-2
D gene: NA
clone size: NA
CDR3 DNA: TGCGCCAGCAGCCATCTCTCGGGTTCCTATGGCTACACCTTC
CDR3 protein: CASSHLSGSYGYTF

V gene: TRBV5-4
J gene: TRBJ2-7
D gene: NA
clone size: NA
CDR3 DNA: TGTGCCAGCTCCCGACTAGGCTCCTACGAGCAGTACTTC
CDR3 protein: CASSRLGSYEQYF

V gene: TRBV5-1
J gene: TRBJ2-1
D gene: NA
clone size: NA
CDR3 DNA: TGCGCCAGCAGCTTGGATGCCAGCTCCTACAATGAGCAGTTCTTC
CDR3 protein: CASSLDASSYNEQFF

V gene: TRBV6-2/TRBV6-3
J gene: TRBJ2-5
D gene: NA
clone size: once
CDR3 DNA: TGTGCCAGCAGTTATAGGACAGAGACCCAGTACTTC
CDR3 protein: CASSYRTETQYF

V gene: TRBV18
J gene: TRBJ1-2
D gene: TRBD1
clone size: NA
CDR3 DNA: TGTGCCAGCTCACCACCGAGGACAGGCGGTGGTGGCTACACCTTC
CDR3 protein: CASSPPRTGGGGYTF

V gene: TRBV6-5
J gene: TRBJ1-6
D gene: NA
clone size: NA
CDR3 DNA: TGTGCCAGCTTTAACTCCTATAATTCACCCCTCCACTTT
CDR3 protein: CASFNSYNSPLHF

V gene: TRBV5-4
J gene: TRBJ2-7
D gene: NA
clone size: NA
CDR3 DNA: TGTGCCAGCAGCTTGGGGGGCTCCCTCTACGAGCAGTACTTC
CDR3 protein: CASSLGGSLYEQYF

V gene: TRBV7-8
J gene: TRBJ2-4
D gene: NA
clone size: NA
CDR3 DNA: TGTGCCAGCAGCCAGCATTTAGCCAAAAACATTCAGTACTTC
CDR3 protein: CASSQHLAKNIQYF

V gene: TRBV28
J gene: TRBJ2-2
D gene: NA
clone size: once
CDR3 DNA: TGTGCCAGCAGTTTAGCGGGTCCAGGGTCCGGCGGGGAGCTGTTTTTT
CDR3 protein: CASSLAGPGSGGELFF